The rows below give T cell receptor beta chains drawn from one sample of a study of blood T cells in healthy people across ages. TCRdb reprocessed the 5' RACE reads via MiXCR and lists one record per CDR3 protein. The profile shows hundreds of thousands of distinct CDR3 sequences, more than 45% of them singletons. Sample: blood. The source is a man aged 55 to 70 in good health. The CDR3 runs from the conserved cysteine through the conserved F or W. D genes are given only for firm matches. Clone size is given for some rows only: seen once, a few or many times, or a class if the clone is expanded.

-,TRBD2,TRBV7-2,TRBJ2-1,CASSLGPSGAYNEQFF,TGTGCCAGCAGCTTAGGTCCTAGCGGAGCATACAATGAGCAGTTCTTC
once,-,TRBV27,TRBJ2-7,CASSLSQGGIYEQYF,TGTGCCAGCAGTTTATCCCAAGGCGGGATCTACGAGCAGTACTTC
-,-,TRBV28,TRBJ2-7,CASATGSSYEQYF,TGTGCCAGCGCCACGGGGAGCTCCTACGAGCAGTACTTC
-,-,TRBV6-5,TRBJ2-3,CASSYGGGHTDTQYF,TGTGCCAGCAGTTACGGGGGTGGGCACACAGATACGCAGTATTTT
-,-,TRBV9,TRBJ2-2,CASSVARPGETGELFF,TGTGCCAGCAGCGTAGCCCGGCCAGGGGAAACCGGGGAGCTGTTTTTT
-,-,TRBV2,TRBJ2-1,CASSEGPWTEQFF,TGTGCCAGCAGTGAAGGACCATGGACTGAGCAGTTCTTC
-,-,TRBV20-1,TRBJ2-3,CSARGRFTDTQYF,TGCAGTGCTCGCGGACGGTTCACAGATACGCAGTATTTT
few,-,TRBV27,TRBJ2-5,CASSLGSLSGTQYF,TGTGCCAGCAGTTTAGGGAGCCTCTCGGGGACCCAGTACTTC
-,-,TRBV14,TRBJ2-1,CASSQAVSYNEQFF,TGTGCCAGCAGCCAAGCAGTCAGCTACAATGAGCAGTTCTTC
-,-,TRBV29-1,TRBJ1-2,CSVGGRPSGYTF,TGCAGCGTTGGGGGCAGGCCCTCGGGCTACACCTTC
few,TRBD1,TRBV29-1,TRBJ2-7,CSVRQGAGGEQYF,TGCAGCGTCCGCCAGGGGGCCGGCGGCGAGCAGTACTTC
few,TRBD2,TRBV20-1,TRBJ2-5,CSARLAGGPRETQYF,TGCAGTGCTAGACTAGCGGGAGGGCCTCGAGAGACCCAGTACTTC
-,-,TRBV12-3/TRBV12-4,TRBJ2-7,CASSLGQGLGEQYF,TGTGCCAGCAGTTTAGGGCAGGGTCTCGGCGAGCAGTACTTC
-,-,TRBV20-1,TRBJ1-1,CSARRAPEAFF,TGCAGTGCTAGACGGGCCCCTGAAGCTTTCTTT
few,-,TRBV12-3/TRBV12-4,TRBJ2-5,CATTIGAVQETQYF,TGTGCCACTACTATAGGGGCAGTTCAAGAGACCCAGTACTTC
-,-,TRBV12-3/TRBV12-4,TRBJ2-7,CASSASSYNEQYF,TGTGCCAGCAGTGCCAGCTCCTACAATGAGCAGTACTTC
-,-,TRBV15,TRBJ2-7,CATSRDRYQGSEQYF,TGTGCCACCAGCAGAGATCGCTATCAAGGGTCCGAGCAGTACTTC
few,TRBD1,TRBV6-5,TRBJ2-4,CASSSRDRSFIQYF,TGTGCCAGCAGTTCCCGGGACAGGTCCTTTATTCAGTACTTC
few,-,TRBV20-1,TRBJ2-4,CSARDARREQYF,TGCAGTGCTAGAGATGCCCGGAGAGAGCAGTACTTC
few,TRBD2,TRBV28,TRBJ2-1,CASSFLAGGPDEQFF,TGTGCCAGCAGTTTTCTGGCGGGAGGGCCAGATGAGCAGTTCTTC
few,TRBD1,TRBV7-8,TRBJ2-7,CASSAMRGRNEQYF,TGTGCCAGCAGCGCTATGAGGGGGCGAAACGAGCAGTACTTC
-,-,TRBV20-1,TRBJ2-1,CSARVPRSSRETQFF,TGCAGTGCTAGAGTCCCCCGTAGCTCCAGGGAGACCCAGTTCTTC
-,-,TRBV7-9,TRBJ1-2,CASSVSGDTYGYTF,TGTGCCAGCAGCGTGTCGGGCGATACCTATGGCTACACCTTC
many,TRBD1,TRBV6-2/TRBV6-3,TRBJ2-4,CASSHPGQLAKNIQYF,TGTGCCAGCAGCCACCCGGGACAGCTAGCCAAAAACATTCAGTACTTC
once,TRBD1,TRBV12-3/TRBV12-4,TRBJ2-3,CTSRRTGGTDAQYF,TGTACCAGCAGAAGGACAGGGGGCACAGATGCGCAGTATTTT
-,-,TRBV20-1,TRBJ1-6,CSASGSLRANSPLHF,TGCAGTGCAAGCGGCTCCCTGAGGGCCAATTCACCCCTCCACTTT
-,TRBD2,TRBV6-5,TRBJ2-3,CASSRDYTDTQYF,TGTGCCAGCAGTAGGGACTACACAGATACGCAGTATTTT
-,TRBD1,TRBV20-1,TRBJ2-1,CSADRPGQGLNNEQFF,TGCAGTGCTGATCGCCCGGGACAGGGTTTGAACAATGAGCAGTTCTTC
few,-,TRBV20-1,TRBJ1-2,CSAGDGSNYGYTF,TGCAGTGCTGGGGACGGCTCTAACTATGGCTACACCTTC
-,TRBD2,TRBV7-9,TRBJ2-1,CASSSPRASGRGYNEQFF,TGTGCCAGCAGCTCCCCCAGGGCTAGCGGGAGGGGTTACAATGAGCAGTTCTTC
-,-,TRBV20-1,TRBJ2-4,CSARVEGPNIQYF,TGCAGTGCTAGAGTGGAGGGGCCAAACATTCAGTACTTC
few,TRBD1,TRBV5-5,TRBJ2-1,CASSLLQGTYNEQFF,TGTGCCAGCAGCTTATTACAGGGGACGTACAATGAGCAGTTCTTC
few,-,TRBV7-3,TRBJ2-3,CASSPAVGGGDTQYF,TGTGCCAGCAGCCCAGCCGTGGGGGGAGGAGATACGCAGTATTTT
-,-,TRBV7-2,TRBJ2-7,CASSQGRWAYEQYF,TGTGCCAGCAGCCAGGGGAGGTGGGCGTACGAGCAGTACTTC
-,-,TRBV7-6,TRBJ1-6,CASSLAPGSPLHF,TGTGCCAGCAGCCTAGCCCCGGGCTCACCCCTCCACTTT
few,-,TRBV7-8,TRBJ2-5,CASSSVGETQYF,TGTGCCAGCAGCTCTGTGGGAGAGACCCAGTACTTC
few,TRBD2,TRBV20-1,TRBJ2-3,CSARGTSGGPGGQYF,TGCAGTGCTAGAGGGACTAGCGGGGGACCAGGCGGGCAGTATTTT
-,-,TRBV6-5,TRBJ1-2,CASSQGHGYTF,TGTGCCAGCAGCCAGGGACATGGCTACACCTTC